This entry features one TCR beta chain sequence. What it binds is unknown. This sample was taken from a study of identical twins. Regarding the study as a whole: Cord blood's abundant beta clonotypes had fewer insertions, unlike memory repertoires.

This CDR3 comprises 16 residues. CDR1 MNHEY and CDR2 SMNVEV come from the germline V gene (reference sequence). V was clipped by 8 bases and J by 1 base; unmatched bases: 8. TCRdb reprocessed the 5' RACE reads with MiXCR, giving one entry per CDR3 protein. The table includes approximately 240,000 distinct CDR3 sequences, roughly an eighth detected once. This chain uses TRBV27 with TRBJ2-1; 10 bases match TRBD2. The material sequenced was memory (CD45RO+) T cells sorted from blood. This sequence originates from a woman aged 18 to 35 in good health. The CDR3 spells CASRSLGLASYNEQFF. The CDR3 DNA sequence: TGTGCCAGCCGTTCCCTGGGACTAGCGTCCTACAATGAGCAGTTCTTC.